One sample yielded the 24 T cell receptor beta chains listed below, sequenced in a study of T cells in Graves' hyperthyroidism and ophthalmopathy. There were TCR beta CDR3 regions amplified from RNA transcripts. HTBI primers were used for first-round RT-PCR of the TCR CDR3. TCRdb reprocessed the multiplex PCR reads via MiXCR and lists one record per CDR3 protein. The data hold approximately 560,000 distinct CDR3 sequences, with approximately 14% observed a single time. The sequencing sample was made of blood. All receptors derive from a woman under 40 with Graves' hyperthyroidism.

The CDR3: CASSSGTGSPNEQFF. CDR3 in DNA: TGTGCCAGCAGCTCAGGCACAGGGTCGCCGAATGAGCAGTTCTTC. This rearrangement joins TRBV7-7 to TRBJ2-1; possibly TRBD1 for D (6 bases). CDR3 length: 15 amino acids. Germline V gene data show CDR1 as SSHAT and CDR2 as FNYEAQ (reference sequence). V lost 4 bases, J lost 7 bases, and 17 bases lay in between.

This clonotype appeared many times. The chain is built from TRBV5-1 and TRBJ2-7; 9 bases fit TRBD1. CDR1 is SGHRS, CDR2 YFSETQ, per germline. V lost 0 bases, J lost 6 bases, and 7 bases stayed unmatched. The CDR3 consists of 15 residues. This chain's CDR3 is CASSLAMTGGSEQYF. In DNA form, the CDR3 reads TGCGCCAGCAGCTTGGCCATGACAGGGGGAAGCGAGCAGTACTTC.

The chain carries TRBV6-1 and TRBJ1-1; D perhaps matches TRBD1 (6 bases). From germline, CDR1 is MNHNS and CDR2 SASEGT. The CDR3 runs to 14 residues. Deletions cut 8 bases from V and 7 bases from J, with 20 bases between. CDR3 DNA: TGTGCCAGCTCTAGGGACACACGGCAGGGTGAAGCTTTCTTT. Its protein product is CASSRDTRQGEAFF.

The table lists this clonotype with many counts. The chain joins TRBV20-1 to TRBJ2-7; possibly TRBD1 for D (6 bases). CDR3 size: 14 residues. CDR1 and CDR2 from the germline V gene are DFQATT and SNEGSKA (reference sequence). Between the trimmed V and J ends, which lost 1 base and 7 bases, there was a span of 17 bases. The DNA of the CDR3 is TGCAGTGCTAGAGGGTCAGGGGCCCCTAGGGAGCAGTACTTC. As protein: CSARGSGAPREQYF.

CDR3 sequence (DNA): TGCGCCAGCAGCCAAGACTACACGGACGGAACGGCCTACGAGCAGTACTTC. This sequence encodes CASSQDYTDGTAYEQYF. V usage is TRBV4-1 and J usage is TRBJ2-7; D is uncertain. The V gene's germline CDR1 is MGHRA and CDR2 YSYEKL. Trimming removed 0 bases at V and 2 bases at J, with 17 bases between. This CDR3 spans 17 amino acids.

V usage is TRBV20-1 and J usage is TRBJ1-5; tentative D call: TRBD1 (5 bases). CDR3 length equals 14 residues. The germline V gene has CDR1 DFQATT and CDR2 SNEGSKA (reference sequence). V gave up 0 bases and J gave up 5 bases, with 11 bases separating them. The CDR3 nucleotides read TGCAGTGCTAGAGAGACGGGCAGGGATCAGCCCCAGCATTTT. Protein sequence: CSARETGRDQPQHF.

This clonotype has just a few counts. CDR3 in amino acids: CAWTGLAGNTIYF. DNA for the CDR3: TGTGCCTGGACAGGGCTTGCCGGAAACACCATATATTTT. This chain joins TRBV30 and TRBJ1-3; a possible D gene is TRBD1 (5 bases). The V gene lost 4 bases and the J gene lost 4 bases, with 11 bases spanning the gap. There are 13 residues in the CDR3. Germline V gives CDR1 GTSNPN, CDR2 SVGIG (reference sequence).

Only a few counts were recorded for this clonotype. The chain uses TRBV4-1 and TRBJ2-4; D is undetermined. CDR1 and CDR2 (germline): MGHRA, YSYEKL. The V and J ends lost 1 base and 8 bases respectively, with 12 bases between them. The CDR3 has 14 amino acids. DNA of the CDR3: TGCGCCAGCAGCCAAGTGGCTAGTGGATACATTCAGTACTTC. Protein: CASSQVASGYIQYF.

This clonotype was counted many times. V usage is TRBV29-1 and J usage is TRBJ2-7; 7 bases match TRBD2. The CDR3 is made up of 12 amino acids. Germline CDR1 SQVTM, CDR2 ANQGSEA. The V and J ends lost 6 bases and 3 bases, in that order; junction bases with no gene match: 5. CDR3 protein: CSVVAGYYEQYF. For the CDR3, the DNA is TGCAGCGTGGTAGCGGGCTACTACGAGCAGTACTTC.

The V and J genes are TRBV7-9 and TRBJ1-5, with TRBD1 matching 8 bases. Losses at the gene ends were 2 bases for V and 2 bases for J; bases not matched to a gene: 8. The CDR3 contains 17 residues. CDR1 SEHNR and CDR2 FQNEAQ come from the germline V gene (reference sequence). For the CDR3, the DNA is TGTGCCAGCAGCTTATCCCTGGACAGGGACGGCAATCAGCCCCAGCATTTT. This codes for CASSLSLDRDGNQPQHF.

The chain uses TRBV10-2 and TRBJ2-3; 10 positions agree with TRBD2. V lost 3 bases to trimming and J lost 5 bases; unmatched junction nucleotides: 8. The CDR3 sequence is 16 residues long. Germline V gene data show CDR1 as WSHSY and CDR2 as SAAADI. CDR3 coding DNA: TGCGCCAGCAGTGAAGTTGTAGCGGGAGGTAGAGATACGCAGTATTTT. Translating it yields CASSEVVAGGRDTQYF.

This clonotype came up a few times. This sequence joins TRBV6-2 or TRBV6-3 and TRBJ2-6, with D unclear. The germline V gene encodes CDR1 MNHEY and CDR2 SVGEGT. The CDR3 spans 13 residues. Trimming cost V 6 bases and J 3 bases, with 6 bases left between them. This chain's CDR3 is CASRFNGANVLTF. The CDR3, as DNA: TGTGCCAGCAGGTTTAATGGGGCCAACGTCCTGACTTTC.

The chain uses TRBV19 and TRBJ1-5; 9 bases are a match to TRBD1. This CDR3 is 15 amino acids long. CDR1 LNHDA and CDR2 SQIVND come from the germline V gene (reference sequence). Trimming removed 9 bases from V and 1 base from J; junction bases left unmatched: 7. This CDR3 is CASKIQGASNQPQHF. The CDR3 DNA reads TGTGCCAGCAAAATACAGGGGGCGAGCAATCAGCCCCAGCATTTT.

There are a few counts of this clonotype. The rearrangement uses TRBV19 and TRBJ1-2, with unresolved D. In germline, CDR1 is LNHDA, CDR2 SQIVND (reference sequence). The CDR3 totals 12 residues. Trimming removed 5 bases from V and 6 bases from J, with 10 bases in between. For the CDR3, the DNA is TGTGCCAGTAGTTCGTATAGGGATGGCTACACCTTC. As protein: CASSSYRDGYTF.

This clonotype was found many times. The chain uses TRBV7-9 and TRBJ2-7, with a possible D match to TRBD1 (6 bases). Germline loops: CDR1 SEHNR, CDR2 FQNEAQ (reference sequence). V shed 5 bases and J shed 0 bases, with 17 bases lying between them. The CDR3 consists of 16 residues. CDR3 sequence reads: CASSGENRASSYEQYF. DNA of the CDR3: TGTGCCAGCAGCGGCGAAAACAGGGCGAGCTCCTACGAGCAGTACTTC.

This sequence joins TRBV6-5 and TRBJ2-5; 7 bases fit TRBD2. The CDR3 loop spans 17 amino acids. The germline V gene encodes CDR1 MNHEY and CDR2 SVGAGI. V was clipped by 2 bases and J by 9 bases; unmatched bases: 18. For the CDR3, the DNA is TGTGCCAGCAGTTACCGGGGCTTTGCTAGCGGATCACCAGCCCAGTACTTC. Protein product: CASSYRGFASGSPAQYF.

This clonotype was recorded many times. The chain combines TRBV6-1 with TRBJ2-2; 9 bases align to TRBD1. V was clipped by 6 bases and J by 4 bases; unmatched bases: 9. CDR3 size: 16 residues. Germline CDR1 and CDR2: MNHNS and SASEGT. CDR3 sequence: CASRQNRGQATGELFF. The CDR3 nucleotides are TGTGCCAGCAGGCAAAACAGGGGGCAGGCCACCGGGGAGCTGTTTTTT.

This clonotype came up many times. The chain carries TRBV30 and TRBJ2-1, with a weak D call TRBD2 (6 bases). The germline V gene has CDR1 GTSNPN and CDR2 SVGIG (reference sequence). CDR3 size: 14 residues. Trimming removed 1 base from V and 2 bases from J, with 9 bases in between. DNA of the CDR3: TGTGCCTGGAGTGACGGGAGAACCTACAATGAGCAGTTCTTC. This sequence encodes CAWSDGRTYNEQFF.

This clonotype showed up just a few times. V and J are TRBV24-1 and TRBJ2-5, with 8 nucleotides matching TRBD2. The CDR3 sequence is 15 residues long. V shed 3 bases, J shed 5 bases, and the junction held 7 bases outside the gene matches. Germline loops: CDR1 KGHDR, CDR2 SFDVKD. CDR3 amino acids: CATSDTGGLRETQYF. CDR3 in DNA: TGTGCCACCAGTGATACGGGGGGGTTACGGGAGACCCAGTACTTC.

The chain uses TRBV6-1 and TRBJ2-7, with D perhaps TRBD2 (5 bases). The V gene lost 5 bases and the J gene lost 5 bases, with 19 bases spanning the gap. Germline CDR1 reads MNHNS; CDR2 reads SASEGT. The CDR3 extends over 15 amino acids. The chain's CDR3 is CASSTPAEPPDEQYF. The CDR3 region has the DNA TGTGCCAGCAGTACACCAGCGGAACCCCCCGACGAGCAGTACTTC.

In regard to this clonotype: A much larger clone differs by one base, so this may be a read error. The chain uses TRBV29-1 and TRBJ2-1; 11 bases agree with TRBD2. Germline values: CDR1 SQVTM, CDR2 ANQGSEA. The CDR3 runs 14 residues. Trimming took 6 bases from V and 6 from J; bases not matched to a gene: 7. CDR3 sequence: CSVNTSGSFNEQFF. The DNA for the CDR3 is TGCAGCGTAAACACTAGCGGGAGTTTCAATGAGCAGTTCTTC.

This clonotype has a count of ten or more. V gene TRBV7-2 combines with J gene TRBJ1-1; the D is unclear. The V gene lost 3 bases and the J gene lost 0 bases, with 8 bases spanning the gap. CDR3 length equals 14 residues. Germline CDR1 SGHTA, CDR2 FQGNSA. The DNA of the CDR3 is TGTGCCAGCAGCTTTGAAGGACTGAACACTGAAGCTTTCTTT. It is translated as CASSFEGLNTEAFF.

This clonotype was seen many times. This chain's CDR3 is CASSRTSGTTGELFF. For the CDR3, the DNA is TGTGCCAGCAGCCGGACTAGCGGGACCACCGGGGAGCTGTTTTTT. The chain couples TRBV3-1 to TRBJ2-2, with TRBD2 identical over 12 bases. This CDR3 is built from 15 residues. Per germline, CDR1 LGHDT and CDR2 YNNKEL (reference sequence). V lost 4 bases and J lost 4; bases outside the gene matches: 1.

This clonotype was seen ten or more times. This chain joins TRBV15 and TRBJ2-5, with D unclear. The CDR3 loop spans 14 amino acids. V was clipped by 1 base and J by 0 bases, with 6 bases between them. In germline, CDR1 is LNHNV, CDR2 YYDKDF (reference sequence). CDR3 sequence reads: CATSRGGNQETQYF. CDR3 coding DNA: TGTGCCACCAGCAGAGGTGGGAACCAAGAGACCCAGTACTTC.